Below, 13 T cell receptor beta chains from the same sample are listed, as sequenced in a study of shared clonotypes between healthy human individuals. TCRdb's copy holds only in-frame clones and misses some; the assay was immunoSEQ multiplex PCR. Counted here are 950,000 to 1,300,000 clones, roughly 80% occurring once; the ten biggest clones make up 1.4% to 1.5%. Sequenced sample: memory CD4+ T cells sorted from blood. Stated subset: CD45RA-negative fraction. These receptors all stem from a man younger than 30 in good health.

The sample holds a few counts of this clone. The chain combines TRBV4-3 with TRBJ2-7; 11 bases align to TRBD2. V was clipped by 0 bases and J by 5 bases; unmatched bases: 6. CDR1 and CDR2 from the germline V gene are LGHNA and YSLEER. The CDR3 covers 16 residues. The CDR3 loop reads CASSQDKASGRNEQYF. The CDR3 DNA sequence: TGCGCCAGCAGCCAAGATAAAGCTAGCGGGAGGAACGAGCAGTACTTC.

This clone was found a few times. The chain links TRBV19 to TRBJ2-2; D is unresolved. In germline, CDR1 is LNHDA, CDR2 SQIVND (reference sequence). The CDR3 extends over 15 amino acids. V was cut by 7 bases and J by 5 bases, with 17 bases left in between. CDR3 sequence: CASIPGPAGTGELFF. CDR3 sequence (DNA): TGTGCCAGTATACCGGGCCCAGCAGGAACCGGGGAGCTGTTTTTT.

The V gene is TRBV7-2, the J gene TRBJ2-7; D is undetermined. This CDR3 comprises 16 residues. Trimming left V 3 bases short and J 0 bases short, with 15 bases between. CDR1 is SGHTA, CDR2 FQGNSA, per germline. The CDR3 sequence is CASSFMFSGNSYEQYF. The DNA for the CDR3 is TGTGCCAGCAGCTTCATGTTTAGTGGGAACTCCTACGAGCAGTACTTC.

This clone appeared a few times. The DNA of the CDR3 is TGTGCCAGCTCAATGGGTTTTGGGAACACTGAAGCTTTCTTT. Its translation is CASSMGFGNTEAFF. V is TRBV18 and J is TRBJ1-1; unclear D gene. Trimming removed 5 bases from V and 1 base from J, with 11 bases in between. This CDR3 spans 14 amino acids. Germline values: CDR1 KGHSH, CDR2 LQKENI.

This CDR3 reads CASSWGHSIEQYF. The CDR3 bases are TGTGCCAGCAGCTGGGGACATTCAATAGAGCAGTACTTC. The rearrangement links TRBV7-2 to TRBJ2-7; possibly TRBD1 for D (6 bases). The ends were cut back, 4 bases at V and 7 bases at J, with 14 bases in the middle. Germline values: CDR1 SGHTA, CDR2 FQGNSA. The CDR3 totals 13 residues.

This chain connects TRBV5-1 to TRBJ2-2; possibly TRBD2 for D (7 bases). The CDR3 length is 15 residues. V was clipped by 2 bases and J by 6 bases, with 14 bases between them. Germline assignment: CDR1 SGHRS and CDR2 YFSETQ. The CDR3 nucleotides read TGCGCCAGCAGCTTATTGGCGGGGGCATCCGGGGAGCTGTTTTTT. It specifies CASSLLAGASGELFF.

CDR3: CASSRIGQGTSGNTIYF. The CDR3 DNA follows: TGTGCCAGCAGCAGAATCGGACAGGGAACCTCTGGAAACACCATATATTTT. The chain employs TRBV5-5 and TRBJ1-3, with 8 bases fitting TRBD1. Germline V gene sequence: CDR1 SGHKS, CDR2 YYEKEE (reference sequence). Unmatched junction bases numbered 9, after V lost 4 bases and J lost 0 bases. The CDR3 totals 17 residues.

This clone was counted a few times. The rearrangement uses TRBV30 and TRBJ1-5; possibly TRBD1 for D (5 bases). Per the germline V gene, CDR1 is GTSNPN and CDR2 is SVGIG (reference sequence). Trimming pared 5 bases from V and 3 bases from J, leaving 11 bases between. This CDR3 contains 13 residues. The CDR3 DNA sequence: TGTGCCTGGGCGGGGGGGATCAATCAGCCCCAGCATTTT. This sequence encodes CAWAGGINQPQHF.

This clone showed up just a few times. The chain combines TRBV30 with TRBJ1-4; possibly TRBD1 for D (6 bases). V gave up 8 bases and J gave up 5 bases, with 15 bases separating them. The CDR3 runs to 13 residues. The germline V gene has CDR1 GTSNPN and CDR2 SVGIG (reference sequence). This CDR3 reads CAGSGTSNEKLFF. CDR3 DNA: TGTGCCGGCTCCGGGACATCGAATGAAAAACTGTTTTTT.

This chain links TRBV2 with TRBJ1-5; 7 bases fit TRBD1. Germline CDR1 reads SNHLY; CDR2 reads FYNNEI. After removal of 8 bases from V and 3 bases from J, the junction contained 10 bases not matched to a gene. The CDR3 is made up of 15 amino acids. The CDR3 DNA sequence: TGTGCCAGCCCAAAAGACAGGGCTTTCAATCAGCCCCAGCATTTT. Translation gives CASPKDRAFNQPQHF. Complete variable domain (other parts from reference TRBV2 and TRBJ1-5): EPEVTQTPSHQVTQMGQEVILRCVPISNHLYFYWYRQILGQKVEFLVSFYNNEISEKSEIFDDQFSVERPDGSNFTLKIRSTKLEDSAMYFCASPKDRAFNQPQHFGDGTRLSIL.

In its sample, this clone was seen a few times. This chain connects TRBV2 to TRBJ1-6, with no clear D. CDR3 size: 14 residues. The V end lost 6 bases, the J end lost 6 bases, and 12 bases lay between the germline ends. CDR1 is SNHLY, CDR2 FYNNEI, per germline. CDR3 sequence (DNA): TGTGCCAGCAGCAGAGACACCTTTAATTCACCCCTCCACTTT. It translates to CASSRDTFNSPLHF.

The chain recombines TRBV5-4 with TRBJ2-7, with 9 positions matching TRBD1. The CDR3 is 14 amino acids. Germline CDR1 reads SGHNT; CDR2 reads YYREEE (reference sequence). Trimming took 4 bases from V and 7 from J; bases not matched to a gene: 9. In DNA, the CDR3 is TGTGCCAGCAGCGGGGGGACAGGGTTGCAAGAGCAGTACTTC. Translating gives CASSGGTGLQEQYF. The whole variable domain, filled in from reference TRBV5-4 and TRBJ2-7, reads ETGVTQSPTHLIKTRGQQVTLRCSSQSGHNTVSWYQQALGQGPQFIFQYYREEENGRGNFPPRFSGLQFPNYSSELNVNALELDDSALYLCASSGGTGLQEQYFGPGTRLTVT.

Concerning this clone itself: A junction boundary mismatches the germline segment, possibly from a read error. CDR3 in amino acids: CASSLMQGMRHF. In DNA, the CDR3 is TGTGCCAGCAGTTTAATGCAGGGGATGAGGCACTTC. This chain uses TRBV28 with TRBJ1-2; possibly TRBD1 for D (6 bases). Germline V CDR1 and CDR2: MDHEN, SYDVKM. The CDR3 has 12 amino acids.